The present TCR beta chain was sequenced within a study of blood T cell repertoires in COVID-19 (dated by TCRdb to 2020 to 2021). About the investigation overall: The collaborator samples originated in the United States, Italy and Spain and spanned the acute and convalescent phases of COVID-19. The material from the prospective study consisted of cDNA or gDNA derived from T cells, B-cell-depleted T cells, or PBMCs. Subjects who had been exposed to COVID-19, were actively infected with it, or had recovered from it provided the deeply sampled blood TCRbeta repertoires that made up the dataset. The repertoires were made available in a free public database intended to serve as a resource for research on the immune response to SARS-CoV-2. Samples were obtained from the ongoing ImmuneRACE study (first 160 participants) and from approximately 1,200 subjects provided by 6 global collaborators. Sample metadata almost always included a de-identified subject ID, COVID-19 status, age in years and sex. HLA class I and class II types, where available, came from metadata supplied by the sample provider rather than from assay-based typing.

Whole blood was collected in K2EDTA tubes by collaborating institutions according to the institutions' own protocols. For TCRbeta analysis, collaborator samples were shipped as frozen whole blood, as isolated PBMCs, or as DNA extracted from either sample type. The junction carries 12 bases between V and J, which are trimmed by 3 bases and 7 bases respectively. The CDR3 covers 13 residues, taking in both the cysteine and the phenylalanine. The read is trimmed to its CDR3 DNA, 39 bases read in frame from base 1. CDR1 and CDR2 (MDHEN, SYDVKM) derive from the germline V gene. The immunoSEQ Assay, a bias-controlled multiplex PCR, was used to amplify TCRbeta CDR3 regions from genomic DNA. The authors' analysis ran thus. Nucleated cell counts per sample were estimated from amplification of reference gene primers within the assay. Sequence reads were collapsed and filtered to measure the absolute abundance of every unique TCRbeta CDR3 rearrangement. Productive Simpson clonality was computed per sample as the square root of Simpson's diversity index over productive rearrangements. Imported from immuneACCESS, the table was reduced by TCRdb to in-frame sequences with V and J called. These copies leave out some clones; in studies compared against another copy, an unresolved V gene accounts for under half, and the cause of the remainder is not known. Clone size and the V and J calls come from that table; the DNA yielded D and trimming. This sample comprises 140,000 to 150,000 clones, 65% to 85% of them detected only once. The top ten clones comprise less than 2.5% of the sample.

The paper's findings and limits, for the study overall: How much clinical and demographic metadata was included differed by source and by participant, and the metadata was provided uncurated.

Worth noting for this clone: The antigen this receptor binds is unknown. Per-nucleotide qualities are absent, and no much larger clonotype sits a single base away.

The sequence was collected from a woman aged 55-70 years with acute or convalescent COVID-19. The V and J segments used are TRBV28 and TRBJ1-2; the best D guess is TRBD1, with 5 bases matching. The sample taken for sequencing was peripheral blood. This receptor carries the CDR3 CASSFQGMTGYTF. The nucleotide sequence is TGTGCCAGCAGTTTCCAGGGAATGACTGGCTACACCTTC.